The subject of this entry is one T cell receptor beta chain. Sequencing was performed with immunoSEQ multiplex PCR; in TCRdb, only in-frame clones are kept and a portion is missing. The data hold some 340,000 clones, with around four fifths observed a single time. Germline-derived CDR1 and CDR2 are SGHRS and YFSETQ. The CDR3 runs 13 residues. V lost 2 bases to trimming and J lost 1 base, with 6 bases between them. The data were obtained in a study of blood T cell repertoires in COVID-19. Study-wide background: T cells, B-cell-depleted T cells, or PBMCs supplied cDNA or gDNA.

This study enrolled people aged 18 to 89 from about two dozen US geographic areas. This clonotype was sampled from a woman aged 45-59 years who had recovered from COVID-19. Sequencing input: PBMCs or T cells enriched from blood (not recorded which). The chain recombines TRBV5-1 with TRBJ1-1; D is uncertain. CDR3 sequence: CASSFVKNTEAFF. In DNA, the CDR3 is TGCGCCAGCAGCTTTGTTAAGAACACTGAAGCTTTCTTT.